Listed below are T cell receptor beta chains from one sample, sequenced in a study of blood T cell repertoires in COVID-19. TCRdb's copy holds only in-frame clones and misses some; the assay was immunoSEQ multiplex PCR. The table lists under 200,000 clones, roughly 91% of them singletons. Sequencing used peripheral blood. The origin of the receptors is a man aged 18 to 29 with acute or convalescent COVID-19. CDR3s include the opening cysteine and the closing phenylalanine or tryptophan. Fields, in order: clone size, D gene, J gene, V gene, CDR3 protein, CDR3 DNA. A D gene is named only where the DNA matches it firmly. The size of a clone is reported for some rows only, either as once, few or many, or as a class for expanded clones.

clone_size: NA
d_call: NA
j_call: TRBJ1-2
v_call: TRBV6-5
cdr3_aa: CASSYTATGPNYGYTF
cdr3_nt: TGTGCCAGCAGTTACACCGCCACAGGTCCTAACTATGGCTACACCTTC

clone_size: NA
d_call: TRBD2
j_call: TRBJ2-7
v_call: TRBV11-2
cdr3_aa: CASSSTSGGTEQYF
cdr3_nt: TGTGCCAGCAGCTCCACCAGCGGGGGCACCGAGCAGTACTTC

clone_size: NA
d_call: NA
j_call: TRBJ1-5
v_call: TRBV15
cdr3_aa: CATSSQGNSNQPQHF
cdr3_nt: TGTGCCACCAGCTCCCAGGGAAATAGCAATCAGCCCCAGCATTTT

clone_size: NA
d_call: NA
j_call: TRBJ1-2
v_call: TRBV9
cdr3_aa: CASTLTGTLNYGYTF
cdr3_nt: TGTGCCAGCACACTAACCGGGACACTTAACTATGGCTACACCTTC

clone_size: NA
d_call: NA
j_call: TRBJ2-7
v_call: TRBV10-1
cdr3_aa: CASSESIGTSLRTYEQYF
cdr3_nt: TGCGCCAGCAGTGAGTCGATTGGGACATCCCTCCGCACTTACGAGCAGTACTTC

clone_size: NA
d_call: NA
j_call: TRBJ1-1
v_call: TRBV5-5
cdr3_aa: CASSLAGGPLLNTEAFF
cdr3_nt: TGTGCCAGCAGCTTGGCCGGGGGGCCTCTATTGAACACTGAAGCTTTCTTT

clone_size: few
d_call: NA
j_call: TRBJ2-1
v_call: TRBV15
cdr3_aa: CATSSDVGGTPPLDYNEQFF
cdr3_nt: TGTGCCACCAGCAGTGACGTGGGGGGAACTCCACCCCTCGACTACAATGAGCAGTTCTTC

clone_size: NA
d_call: TRBD1
j_call: TRBJ2-7
v_call: TRBV5-5
cdr3_aa: CASSLRTGVTYEQYF
cdr3_nt: TGTGCCAGCAGCTTGAGGACAGGGGTCACCTACGAGCAGTACTTC

clone_size: NA
d_call: TRBD1
j_call: TRBJ1-6
v_call: TRBV30
cdr3_aa: CAWSPGQNNSPLHF
cdr3_nt: TGTGCCTGGAGTCCGGGACAGAACAATTCACCCCTCCACTTT

clone_size: NA
d_call: TRBD1
j_call: TRBJ1-2
v_call: TRBV24-1
cdr3_aa: CATRGTGENYGYTF
cdr3_nt: TGTGCCACCAGGGGGACAGGCGAGAACTATGGCTACACCTTC

clone_size: NA
d_call: NA
j_call: TRBJ1-4
v_call: TRBV5-5
cdr3_aa: CASHDQGSYEKLFF
cdr3_nt: TGTGCCAGCCATGATCAGGGGTCTTATGAAAAACTGTTTTTT

clone_size: few
d_call: NA
j_call: TRBJ2-5
v_call: TRBV11-2
cdr3_aa: CASSLARNQETQYF
cdr3_nt: TGTGCCAGCAGCTTAGCCAGGAACCAAGAGACCCAGTACTTC

clone_size: NA
d_call: TRBD1
j_call: TRBJ2-4
v_call: TRBV13
cdr3_aa: CASSLGLGQGAKNIQYF
cdr3_nt: TGTGCCAGCAGCTTAGGGTTGGGACAGGGAGCCAAAAACATTCAGTACTTC

clone_size: NA
d_call: TRBD1
j_call: TRBJ2-2
v_call: TRBV19
cdr3_aa: CASSLGGTGLIGELFF
cdr3_nt: TGTGCCAGTAGCCTTGGGGGGACAGGGTTGATCGGGGAGCTGTTTTTT

clone_size: NA
d_call: TRBD1
j_call: TRBJ1-2
v_call: TRBV28
cdr3_aa: CASLKTGRNYGYTF
cdr3_nt: TGTGCCAGCCTAAAGACAGGGAGGAACTATGGCTACACCTTC

clone_size: NA
d_call: NA
j_call: TRBJ2-7
v_call: TRBV18
cdr3_aa: CASSPPSSYEQYF
cdr3_nt: TGTGCCAGCTCACCACCGTCATCCTACGAGCAGTACTTC

clone_size: NA
d_call: NA
j_call: TRBJ1-1
v_call: TRBV18
cdr3_aa: CASSPPREVATEAFF
cdr3_nt: TGTGCCAGCTCACCACCGAGGGAAGTGGCCACTGAAGCTTTCTTT

clone_size: NA
d_call: NA
j_call: TRBJ2-1
v_call: TRBV15
cdr3_aa: CATSRDLYEQFF
cdr3_nt: TGTGCCACCAGCAGAGACCTATATGAGCAGTTCTTC

clone_size: NA
d_call: NA
j_call: TRBJ1-1
v_call: TRBV7-2
cdr3_aa: CASSVTGLNTEAFF
cdr3_nt: TGTGCCAGCAGCGTTACAGGGTTGAACACTGAAGCTTTCTTT

clone_size: once
d_call: TRBD1
j_call: TRBJ1-3
v_call: TRBV18
cdr3_aa: CASSPPKGQGLSGNTIYF
cdr3_nt: TGTGCCAGCTCACCACCCAAGGGACAGGGCCTCTCTGGAAACACCATATATTTT

clone_size: NA
d_call: TRBD1
j_call: TRBJ1-2
v_call: TRBV6-5
cdr3_aa: CASTDRDPSRYGYTF
cdr3_nt: TGTGCCAGCACGGACAGGGATCCCTCGAGGTATGGCTACACCTTC

clone_size: NA
d_call: TRBD1
j_call: TRBJ2-7
v_call: TRBV19
cdr3_aa: CASGQGFYEQYF
cdr3_nt: TGTGCCAGTGGACAGGGCTTCTACGAGCAGTACTTC

clone_size: NA
d_call: TRBD1
j_call: TRBJ2-3
v_call: TRBV30
cdr3_aa: CAWSRGQGAVMTDTQYF
cdr3_nt: TGTGCCTGGTCCCGAGGACAGGGGGCAGTTATGACAGATACGCAGTATTTT

clone_size: NA
d_call: TRBD1
j_call: TRBJ2-7
v_call: TRBV5-1
cdr3_aa: CASRHPPGTGDDEQYF
cdr3_nt: TGCGCCAGCAGGCACCCCCCCGGGACAGGGGACGACGAGCAGTACTTC

clone_size: NA
d_call: NA
j_call: TRBJ1-3
v_call: TRBV5-1
cdr3_aa: CASRGSPGNTIYF
cdr3_nt: TGCGCCAGCCGAGGCAGCCCTGGAAACACCATATATTTT

clone_size: once
d_call: NA
j_call: TRBJ2-3
v_call: TRBV24-1
cdr3_aa: CATSDSGVRPDTQYF
cdr3_nt: TGTGCCACCAGTGATTCGGGGGTCCGCCCAGATACGCAGTATTTT

clone_size: once
d_call: NA
j_call: TRBJ2-5
v_call: TRBV5-1
cdr3_aa: CASSRPSGETQYF
cdr3_nt: TGCGCCAGCAGCCGGCCATCCGGGGAGACCCAGTACTTC

clone_size: NA
d_call: NA
j_call: TRBJ1-2
v_call: TRBV9
cdr3_aa: CASTPRSVDYGYTF
cdr3_nt: TGTGCCAGCACCCCCCGGTCCGTGGACTATGGCTACACCTTC

clone_size: once
d_call: NA
j_call: TRBJ1-5
v_call: TRBV29-1
cdr3_aa: CSVAGGSNQPQHF
cdr3_nt: TGCAGCGTTGCCGGGGGGAGCAATCAGCCCCAGCATTTT

clone_size: NA
d_call: NA
j_call: TRBJ1-4
v_call: TRBV30
cdr3_aa: CAWSVSGGSEKLFF
cdr3_nt: TGTGCCTGGAGTGTTTCGGGGGGTTCTGAAAAACTGTTTTTT

clone_size: NA
d_call: TRBD1
j_call: TRBJ1-5
v_call: TRBV14
cdr3_aa: CASSLGTGGFNQPQHF
cdr3_nt: TGTGCCAGCAGCCTAGGGACAGGGGGATTCAATCAGCCCCAGCATTTT

clone_size: NA
d_call: NA
j_call: TRBJ2-5
v_call: TRBV5-1
cdr3_aa: CASSLSRGDETQYF
cdr3_nt: TGCGCCAGCAGCTTGTCTAGGGGCGACGAGACCCAGTACTTC

clone_size: NA
d_call: TRBD1
j_call: TRBJ1-1
v_call: TRBV5-4
cdr3_aa: CASSLDPQGVTEAFF
cdr3_nt: TGTGCCAGCAGCTTGGACCCACAGGGGGTCACTGAAGCTTTCTTT

clone_size: medium-sized
d_call: TRBD1
j_call: TRBJ2-7
v_call: TRBV5-5
cdr3_aa: CASSPRTGGHEQYF
cdr3_nt: TGTGCCAGCAGCCCACGGACAGGGGGCCACGAGCAGTACTTC

clone_size: NA
d_call: TRBD1
j_call: TRBJ2-4
v_call: TRBV5-1
cdr3_aa: CASRGTAQNIQYF
cdr3_nt: TGCGCCAGCAGGGGGACAGCCCAGAACATTCAGTACTTC

clone_size: NA
d_call: TRBD2
j_call: TRBJ2-1
v_call: TRBV9
cdr3_aa: CASSAGGLQEQFF
cdr3_nt: TGTGCCAGCAGCGCGGGGGGACTACAAGAGCAGTTCTTC

clone_size: NA
d_call: TRBD1
j_call: TRBJ2-7
v_call: TRBV12-3/TRBV12-4
cdr3_aa: CASSFKGAVEQYF
cdr3_nt: TGTGCCAGCAGTTTTAAGGGGGCGGTAGAGCAGTACTTC

clone_size: once
d_call: NA
j_call: TRBJ1-2
v_call: TRBV19
cdr3_aa: CATRRATAYGYTF
cdr3_nt: TGTGCCACCAGAAGAGCTACAGCATATGGCTACACCTTC

clone_size: NA
d_call: NA
j_call: TRBJ1-2
v_call: TRBV5-6
cdr3_aa: CASSLDRAYGYTF
cdr3_nt: TGTGCCAGCAGTTTAGACAGAGCCTATGGCTACACCTTC

clone_size: once
d_call: NA
j_call: TRBJ1-1
v_call: TRBV3-1/TRBV3-2
cdr3_aa: CASSFTVNTEAFF
cdr3_nt: TGTGCCAGCAGCTTCACAGTGAACACTGAAGCTTTCTTT

clone_size: NA
d_call: NA
j_call: TRBJ2-6
v_call: TRBV18
cdr3_aa: CASARGPAPGANVLTF
cdr3_nt: TGTGCCAGCGCGCGGGGGCCCGCCCCTGGGGCCAACGTCCTGACTTTC

clone_size: NA
d_call: TRBD2
j_call: TRBJ2-4
v_call: TRBV30
cdr3_aa: CAWSRSGTAGIQYF
cdr3_nt: TGTGCCTGGAGTCGAAGCGGGACTGCGGGCATTCAGTACTTC

clone_size: NA
d_call: TRBD2
j_call: TRBJ2-1
v_call: TRBV19
cdr3_aa: CASSIDSGSSYNEQFF
cdr3_nt: TGTGCCAGTAGTATAGATAGCGGGAGCTCCTACAATGAGCAGTTCTTC

clone_size: NA
d_call: NA
j_call: TRBJ2-3
v_call: TRBV11-2
cdr3_aa: CASSSLTTDTQYF
cdr3_nt: TGTGCCAGCAGCTCCCTAACCACAGATACGCAGTATTTT

clone_size: NA
d_call: NA
j_call: TRBJ1-6
v_call: TRBV5-1
cdr3_aa: CASTATGVNSPLHF
cdr3_nt: TGCGCCAGCACCGCAACGGGGGTTAATTCACCCCTCCACTTT